The clone carrying this T cell receptor beta chain was seen at least ten times. These data originate in a study of early T cells in non-severe SARS-CoV-2 infection. Individual cDNA molecules were tagged with unique molecular identifiers. MiXCR, run by TCRdb on the 5' RACE reads, gives a single entry per CDR3 protein. The profile shows some 40,000 distinct CDR3 sequences, around 6.3% of them singletons. V lost 3 bases and J lost 4, with 10 bases in between. Germline V CDR1 and CDR2: DFQATT, SNEGSKA (reference sequence). This CDR3 region has 13 residues. The sequencing used whole blood, collected at baseline. V is TRBV20-1 and J is TRBJ2-1, with D maybe TRBD2 (5 bases). The sequence was collected from an adult who was a healthcare worker with PCR-confirmed SARS-CoV-2 infection or an uninfected control (not recorded which). CDR3: CSARLAHYNEQFF. The CDR3 DNA follows: TGCAGTGCTAGGCTAGCCCATTACAATGAGCAGTTCTTC.